These 27 T cell receptor beta chains were all obtained from the same sample, sequenced in a study of shared clonotypes between healthy human individuals. Sequencing used immunoSEQ multiplex PCR; TCRdb keeps in-frame clones, though not all of them. The table includes hundreds of thousands of clones, about 85% detected once. Sequencing was done on a sample of PBMCs. These receptors all stem from a woman aged 40 to 50 in good health. Some clones in this sample may be carry-over from other donors' samples.

J is TRBJ2-3 and V is TRBV11-1; D gene unclear. The V gene lost 2 bases and the J gene lost 4 bases, with 7 bases spanning the gap. Germline V lookup: CDR1 SGHAT, CDR2 FQDESV (reference sequence). This CDR3 spans 13 amino acids. CDR3 residues: CASSLPGPDTQYF. For the CDR3, the DNA is TGTGCCAGCAGCTTACCAGGCCCAGATACGCAGTATTTT.

This clone was observed a few times. J is TRBJ2-1 and V is TRBV7-2, with D possibly called TRBD1 or TRBD2 (5 bases each). Germline V gives CDR1 SGHTA, CDR2 FQGNSA. The germline V and J ends were trimmed by 1 base and 5 bases, with 6 bases remaining between them. CDR3 size: 13 residues. The CDR3 loop reads CASSLVGDNEQFF. DNA of the CDR3: TGTGCCAGCAGCTTAGTGGGGGACAATGAGCAGTTCTTC.

The chain is built from TRBV6-5 and TRBJ1-2; 8 bases line up with TRBD1. This CDR3 spans 13 amino acids. Trimming at V came to 6 bases and at J to 4 bases, leaving 4 bases not matched to a gene. Germline values: CDR1 MNHEY, CDR2 SVGAGI. The CDR3 sequence: CASRGTGLYGYTF. CDR3 nucleotide sequence: TGTGCCAGCAGGGGGACAGGCCTCTATGGCTACACCTTC.

The gene calls are TRBV6-6 and TRBJ1-1, with D perhaps matching TRBD1 (6 bases). The germline gives CDR1 MNHNY, CDR2 SVGAGI (reference sequence). V lost 7 bases and J 8 bases, leaving 23 bases between the germline ends. This CDR3 region has 15 residues. The CDR3 DNA is TGTGCCAGCAACCCGCTTCCGGACAGCTTAAAAGAAGCTTTCTTT. This gives the protein CASNPLPDSLKEAFF.

The gene calls are TRBV27 and TRBJ2-2; D gene ambiguous. The ends were cut back, 1 base at V and 4 bases at J, with 13 bases in the middle. This CDR3 comprises 16 residues. The germline gives CDR1 MNHEY, CDR2 SMNVEV (reference sequence). CDR3 in DNA: TGTGCCAGCAGTTTATTCGGTGTTGTAGGCACCGGGGAGCTGTTTTTT. Protein: CASSLFGVVGTGELFF.

The chain joins TRBV9 to TRBJ1-1; TRBD1 agrees at 10 bases. V lost 0 bases and J lost 5; bases outside the gene matches: 4. This CDR3 is built from 15 residues. Germline CDR1 and CDR2: SGDLS and YYNGEE. The CDR3 coding sequence is TGTGCCAGCAGCGTAGGGGACAGGGGCTGGACTGAAGCTTTCTTT. Protein sequence: CASSVGDRGWTEAFF.

The gene calls are TRBV28 and TRBJ1-2, with D possibly TRBD1 on 5 matching bases. Germline V gene data show CDR1 as MDHEN and CDR2 as SYDVKM. The CDR3 runs to 13 residues. V was clipped by 5 bases and J by 6 bases, with 13 bases between them. CDR3 bases: TGTGCCAGCAGTGAAACAGGAAGCAATGGCTACACCTTC. Amino acids: CASSETGSNGYTF.

The V and J genes are TRBV7-9 and TRBJ2-7; either TRBD1 or TRBD2 may fit D (5 bases each). This CDR3 region has 13 residues. Germline V gene sequence: CDR1 SEHNR, CDR2 FQNEAQ (reference sequence). V was clipped by 5 bases and J by 3 bases, with 11 bases between them. For the CDR3, the DNA is TGTGCCAGCAGCCTGGGACCGCGCTACGAGCAGTACTTC. This translates into CASSLGPRYEQYF.

The chain employs TRBV2 and TRBJ2-5; the D is unclear. The CDR3 has 13 residues. Looked up from germline, CDR1 is SNHLY and CDR2 is FYNNEI. V was trimmed by 6 bases and J by 5 bases, leaving 13 bases between them. Here the CDR3 DNA reads TGTGCCAGCAGGTTCTCAGTTGGGGAGACCCAGTACTTC. Translating gives CASRFSVGETQYF.

The sample holds a few counts of this clone. V and J are TRBV4-2 and TRBJ2-2; 9 nucleotides line up with TRBD2. Germline V gene lookup returns CDR1 LGHNA and CDR2 YNFKEQ. The ends lost 3 bases at V and 1 base at J; junction bases unmatched: 9. This CDR3 is 18 amino acids long. As DNA, the CDR3 is TGTGCCAGCAGCCAGGGGTCGGGACTAGCTTTGAACACCGGGGAGCTGTTTTTT. Its translation is CASSQGSGLALNTGELFF.

The rearrangement links TRBV6-6 to TRBJ1-1; no reliable D call. CDR1 is MNHNY and CDR2 is SVGAGI in the germline V gene (reference sequence). The CDR3 is made up of 15 amino acids. V lost 5 bases and J lost 4, with 17 bases in between. CDR3 in amino acids: CASSVPAQAGTEAFF. The CDR3 coding sequence is TGTGCCAGCAGTGTCCCGGCCCAAGCCGGCACTGAAGCTTTCTTT.

The V and J genes are TRBV7-9 and TRBJ2-1; 7 bases are shared with TRBD2. Per the germline V gene, CDR1 is SEHNR and CDR2 is FQNEAQ (reference sequence). This CDR3 is 15 amino acids long. Trimming took 5 bases from V and 2 from J; bases not matched to a gene: 6. CDR3 DNA: TGTGCCAGCAGCCCAGCGGGAAACGCCTACAATGAGCAGTTCTTC. Its translation: CASSPAGNAYNEQFF. Full variable domain (missing parts from reference TRBV7-9 and TRBJ2-1): DTGVSQNPRHKITKRGQNVTFRCDPISEHNRLYWYRQTLGQGPEFLTYFQNEAQLEKSRLLSDRFSAERPKGSFSTLEIQRTEQGDSAMYLCASSPAGNAYNEQFFGPGTRLTVL.

The chain uses TRBV19 and TRBJ2-5; D is perhaps TRBD1 (6 bases). Germline V gives CDR1 LNHDA, CDR2 SQIVND (reference sequence). Trimming stripped 3 bases from V and 2 bases from J, with 16 bases between. The CDR3 consists of 16 residues. CDR3 bases: TGTGCCAGTAGTATCCCCCAGGGGTTGGGGCAAGAGACCCAGTACTTC. Amino acid sequence: CASSIPQGLGQETQYF. Drawing the rest from reference TRBV19 and TRBJ2-5, the complete variable domain is DGGITQSPKYLFRKEGQNVTLSCEQNLNHDAMYWYRQDPGQGLRLIYYSQIVNDFQKGDIAEGYSVSREKKESFPLTVTSAQKNPTAFYLCASSIPQGLGQETQYFGPGTRLLVL.

The chain has TRBV27 and TRBJ1-5; no reliable D call. The V gene's germline CDR1 is MNHEY and CDR2 SMNVEV (reference sequence). There are 13 residues in the CDR3. V was shortened by 6 bases and J by 5 bases, with 11 bases between the two germline ends. Here the CDR3 DNA reads TGTGCCAGCAGCCCAACATATGATCAGCCCCAGCATTTT. Protein sequence: CASSPTYDQPQHF.

The chain employs TRBV29-1 and TRBJ2-3; D is unclear. Trimming removed 6 bases at V and 6 bases at J, with 10 bases between. Germline CDR1 and CDR2: SQVTM and ANQGSEA. The CDR3 is made up of 11 amino acids. The CDR3 DNA reads as TGCAGCGTCCGTCCCCTGGATACGCAGTATTTT. This sequence encodes CSVRPLDTQYF.

V gene TRBV21-1 combines with J gene TRBJ2-3. TRBV21-1 is deemed a pseudogene. CDR3 length: 18 residues. CDR3 loop: CASIRSWGPYTSTDTQYF. The CDR3 DNA sequence: TGTGCCAGCATTCGGTCGTGGGGTCCTTATACTAGCACAGATACGCAGTATTTT.

The rearrangement links TRBV28 to TRBJ2-4; the D gene could be TRBD1 or TRBD2 (5 bases each). Per the germline V gene, CDR1 is MDHEN and CDR2 is SYDVKM. The V gene lost 4 bases and the J gene lost 4 bases, with 11 bases spanning the gap. This CDR3 region has 14 residues. The CDR3 loop reads CASSSRGRKNIQYF. The CDR3 bases are TGTGCCAGCAGTTCCCGGGGACGAAAAAACATTCAGTACTTC.

The CDR3 DNA follows: TGTGCCAGCAGTCTCATTGCGGGGAGGGGGCGCGGTAATCAGCCCCAGCATTTT. It specifies CASSLIAGRGRGNQPQHF. The V call is TRBV27, the J call TRBJ1-5, with TRBD1 identical over 7 bases. Trimming removed 5 bases from V and 4 bases from J; junction bases left unmatched: 17. The germline V gene encodes CDR1 MNHEY and CDR2 SMNVEV (reference sequence). CDR3 length equals 18 residues.

This sequence joins TRBV6-5 and TRBJ1-2; no reliable D call. The CDR3 loop spans 14 amino acids. V lost 4 bases to trimming and J lost 4 bases, with 13 bases between them. CDR1 MNHEY and CDR2 SVGAGI come from the germline V gene. The CDR3 nucleotides are TGTGCCAGCAGTTTTGGAGGGTCGGGCTATGGCTACACCTTC. Its translation is CASSFGGSGYGYTF.

The chain employs TRBV5-1 and TRBJ2-2; TRBD1 is a possible D gene (6 bases). The germline V and J ends were trimmed by 0 bases and 3 bases, with 9 bases remaining between them. CDR3 size: 15 residues. CDR1 is SGHRS, CDR2 YFSETQ, per germline. The CDR3 spells CASSLGNRDTGELFF. The CDR3 bases are TGCGCCAGCAGCTTGGGCAACAGGGACACCGGGGAGCTGTTTTTT.

V gene TRBV30 combines with J gene TRBJ1-1; D not resolved. V lost 0 bases, J lost 5 bases, and 4 bases lay in between. The CDR3 length is 11 residues. Germline V CDR1 and CDR2: GTSNPN, SVGIG (reference sequence). Written as DNA, the CDR3 is TGTGCCTGGAGTGTAATGACTGAAGCTTTCTTT. Translation gives CAWSVMTEAFF.

This clone was seen more than once but under ten times. The rearrangement links TRBV6-6 to TRBJ1-1, with D maybe TRBD1 (6 bases). V was cut by 2 bases and J by 1 base, with 14 bases left in between. The CDR3 is 16 residues long. The germline gives CDR1 MNHNY, CDR2 SVGAGI (reference sequence). CDR3 DNA: TGTGCCAGCAGTTACATCCTCGGACAGAAGAACACTGAAGCTTTCTTT. Its translation is CASSYILGQKNTEAFF.

J is TRBJ1-5 and V is TRBV5-6; tentatively, D is TRBD1 (6 bases). This CDR3 is built from 14 residues. In germline, CDR1 is SGHDT, CDR2 YYEEEE. V was clipped by 5 bases and J by 5 bases, with 14 bases between them. The CDR3 DNA follows: TGTGCCAGCAGTGGGAGACAGGCCCATCAGCCCCAGCATTTT. It yields the protein CASSGRQAHQPQHF.

The table lists this clone with a count of one. The chain employs TRBV5-1 and TRBJ2-7; a possible D gene is TRBD2 (5 bases). Germline values: CDR1 SGHRS, CDR2 YFSETQ. This CDR3 contains 14 residues. V dropped 4 bases and J dropped 0 bases, with 11 bases sitting between them. The chain's CDR3 is CASSPLASSYEQYF. The CDR3 DNA follows: TGCGCCAGCAGCCCCCTAGCTAGCTCCTACGAGCAGTACTTC. The complete variable domain, with remaining parts taken from reference TRBV5-1 and TRBJ2-7, reads KAGVTQTPRYLIKTRGQQVTLSCSPISGHRSVSWYQQTPGQGLQFLFEYFSETQRNKGNFPGRFSGRQFSNSRSEMNVSTLELGDSALYLCASSPLASSYEQYFGPGTRLTVT.

Regarding this clone: Just one base apart from a much larger clone, this may be a read error. At the DNA level, this CDR3 is encoded by other sequences in the same sample as well. The V and J genes are TRBV11-2 and TRBJ2-3; possibly TRBD1 for D (7 bases). The CDR3 totals 16 residues. Looked up from germline, CDR1 is SGHAT and CDR2 is FQNNGV. V gave up 5 bases and J gave up 3 bases, with 18 bases separating them. Written as DNA, the CDR3 is TGTGCCAGCAGCCTCAGGGGGGTGGTTTTAACAGATACGCAGTATTTT. Translation gives CASSLRGVVLTDTQYF.

This clone was counted between two and nine times. This chain links TRBV6-5 with TRBJ1-2; 7 nucleotides agree with TRBD1. Germline CDR1 MNHEY, CDR2 SVGAGI. Losses at the gene ends were 2 bases for V and 4 bases for J; bases not matched to a gene: 7. The CDR3 consists of 15 residues. The CDR3 is CASSYTTGYGYGYTF. In DNA form, the CDR3 reads TGTGCCAGCAGTTACACGACAGGGTACGGCTATGGCTACACCTTC.

The V gene is TRBV7-9, the J gene TRBJ2-3; 11 bases match TRBD2. Germline loops: CDR1 SEHNR, CDR2 FQNEAQ (reference sequence). This CDR3 has 18 amino acids. With 1 base clipped from V and 2 bases from J, the junction kept 8 bases outside the gene matches. The CDR3, as DNA: TGTGCCAGCAGCTTAGAAGGCTGGACTAGCGGGTACACAGATACGCAGTATTTT. The encoded protein is CASSLEGWTSGYTDTQYF.